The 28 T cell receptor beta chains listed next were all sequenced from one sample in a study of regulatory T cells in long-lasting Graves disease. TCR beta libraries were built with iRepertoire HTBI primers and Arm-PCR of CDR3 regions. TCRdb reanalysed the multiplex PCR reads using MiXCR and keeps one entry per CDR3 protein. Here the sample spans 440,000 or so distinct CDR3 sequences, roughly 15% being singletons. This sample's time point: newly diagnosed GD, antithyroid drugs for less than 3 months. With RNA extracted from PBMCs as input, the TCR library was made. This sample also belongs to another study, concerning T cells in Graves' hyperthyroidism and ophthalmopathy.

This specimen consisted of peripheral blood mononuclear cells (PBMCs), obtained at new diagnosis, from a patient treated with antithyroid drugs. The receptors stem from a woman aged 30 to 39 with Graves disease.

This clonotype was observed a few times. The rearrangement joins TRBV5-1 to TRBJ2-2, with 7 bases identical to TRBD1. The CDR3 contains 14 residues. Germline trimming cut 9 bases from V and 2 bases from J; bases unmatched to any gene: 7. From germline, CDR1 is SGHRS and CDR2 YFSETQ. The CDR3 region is CATKTGPNTGELFF. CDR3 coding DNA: TGCGCCACTAAGACAGGGCCAAACACCGGGGAGCTGTTTTTT.

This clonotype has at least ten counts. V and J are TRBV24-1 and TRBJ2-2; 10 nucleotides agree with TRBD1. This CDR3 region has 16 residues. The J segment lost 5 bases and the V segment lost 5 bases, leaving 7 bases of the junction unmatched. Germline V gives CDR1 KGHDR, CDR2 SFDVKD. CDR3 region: CATSVSDRGGTGELFF. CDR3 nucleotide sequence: TGTGCCACCAGTGTCTCGGACAGGGGGGGGACCGGGGAGCTGTTTTTT.

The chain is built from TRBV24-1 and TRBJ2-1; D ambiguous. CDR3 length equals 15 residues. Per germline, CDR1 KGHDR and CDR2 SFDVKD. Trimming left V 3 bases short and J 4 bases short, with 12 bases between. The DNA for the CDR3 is TGTGCCACCAGTGATCACTCAAACCCTTACAATGAGCAGTTCTTC. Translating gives CATSDHSNPYNEQFF.

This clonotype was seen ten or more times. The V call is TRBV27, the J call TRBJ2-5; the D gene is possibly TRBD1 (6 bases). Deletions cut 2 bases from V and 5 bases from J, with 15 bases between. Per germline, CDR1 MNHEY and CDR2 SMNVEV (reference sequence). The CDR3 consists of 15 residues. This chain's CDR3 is CASSLEQGDMETQYF. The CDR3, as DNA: TGTGCCAGCAGTTTAGAACAGGGCGATATGGAGACCCAGTACTTC.

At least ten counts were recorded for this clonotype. The CDR3 DNA is TGTGCCAGCAGCCTTACCGTCCCCGTCCCCTATGGCTACACCTTC. This encodes CASSLTVPVPYGYTF. This chain connects TRBV3-1 to TRBJ1-2, with D hard to call. Germline CDR1 reads LGHDT; CDR2 reads YNNKEL (reference sequence). With 4 bases removed from V and 4 bases from J, the gap between germline ends came to 16 bases. The CDR3 has 15 amino acids. Combining the CDR3 with reference TRBV3-1 and TRBJ1-2 gives the whole variable domain DTAVSQTPKYLVTQMGNDKSIKCEQNLGHDTMYWYKQDSKKFLKIMFSYNNKELIINETVPNRFSPKSPDKAHLNLHINSLELGDSAVYFCASSLTVPVPYGYTFGSGTRLTVV.

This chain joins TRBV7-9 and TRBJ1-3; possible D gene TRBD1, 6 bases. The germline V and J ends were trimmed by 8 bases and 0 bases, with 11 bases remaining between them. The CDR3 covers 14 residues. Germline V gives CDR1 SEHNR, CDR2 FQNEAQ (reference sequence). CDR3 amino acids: CASGGPISGNTIYF. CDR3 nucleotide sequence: TGTGCCAGCGGGGGGCCAATCTCTGGAAACACCATATATTTT.

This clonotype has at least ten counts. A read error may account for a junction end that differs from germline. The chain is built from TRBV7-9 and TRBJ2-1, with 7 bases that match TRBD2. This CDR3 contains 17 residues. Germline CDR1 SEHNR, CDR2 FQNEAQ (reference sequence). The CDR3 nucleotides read TGTGCCAGCAGCCCACGGATGGGCGGGAGCTCCTACAATAAGCAGTTCTTC. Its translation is CASSPRMGGSSYNKQFF.

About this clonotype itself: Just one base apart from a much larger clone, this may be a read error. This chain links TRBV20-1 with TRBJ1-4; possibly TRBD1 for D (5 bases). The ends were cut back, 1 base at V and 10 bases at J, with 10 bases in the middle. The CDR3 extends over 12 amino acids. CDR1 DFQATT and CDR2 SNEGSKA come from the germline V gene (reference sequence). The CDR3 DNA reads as TGCAGTGCTAGAGGGGGCAGTGGAAAACTGTTTTTT. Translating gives CSARGGSGKLFF.

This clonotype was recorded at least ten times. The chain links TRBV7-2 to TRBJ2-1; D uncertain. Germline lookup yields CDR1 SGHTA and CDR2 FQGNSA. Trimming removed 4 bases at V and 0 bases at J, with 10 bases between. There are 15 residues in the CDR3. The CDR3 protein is CASSSPPRSYNEQFF. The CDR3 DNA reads TGTGCCAGCAGCTCCCCCCCCCGCTCCTACAATGAGCAGTTCTTC.

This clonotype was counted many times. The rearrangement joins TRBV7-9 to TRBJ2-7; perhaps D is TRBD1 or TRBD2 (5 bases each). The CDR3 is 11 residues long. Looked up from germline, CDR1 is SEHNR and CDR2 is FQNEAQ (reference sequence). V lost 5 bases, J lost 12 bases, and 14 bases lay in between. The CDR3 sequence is CASSLGPKSYF. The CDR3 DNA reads TGTGCCAGCAGCCTGGGACCGAAATCGTACTTC.

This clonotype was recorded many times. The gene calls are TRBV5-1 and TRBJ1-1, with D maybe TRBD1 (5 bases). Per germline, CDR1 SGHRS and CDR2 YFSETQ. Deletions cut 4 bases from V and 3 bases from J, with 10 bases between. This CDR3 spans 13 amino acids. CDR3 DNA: TGCGCCAGCAGCAAGGGGTGGGACACTGAAGCTTTCTTT. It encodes CASSKGWDTEAFF.

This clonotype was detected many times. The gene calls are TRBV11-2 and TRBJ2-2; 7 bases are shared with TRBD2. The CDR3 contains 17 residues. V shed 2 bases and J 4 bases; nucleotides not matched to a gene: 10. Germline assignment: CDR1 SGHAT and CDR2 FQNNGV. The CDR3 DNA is TGTGCCAGCAGCTTAAGAAGACTAGCATCAGGCACCGGGGAGCTGTTTTTT. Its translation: CASSLRRLASGTGELFF.

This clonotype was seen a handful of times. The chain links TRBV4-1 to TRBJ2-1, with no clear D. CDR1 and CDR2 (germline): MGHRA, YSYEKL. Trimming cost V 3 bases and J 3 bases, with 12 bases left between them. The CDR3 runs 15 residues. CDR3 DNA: TGCGCCAGCAGCCAGTTCCAGACAAACTACAATGAGCAGTTCTTC. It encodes CASSQFQTNYNEQFF.

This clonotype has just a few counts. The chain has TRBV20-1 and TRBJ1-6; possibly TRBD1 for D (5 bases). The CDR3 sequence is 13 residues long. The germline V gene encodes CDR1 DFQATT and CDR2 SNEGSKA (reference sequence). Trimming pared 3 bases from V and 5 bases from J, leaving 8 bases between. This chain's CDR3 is CSARDINNSPLHF. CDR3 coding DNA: TGCAGTGCTAGGGACATAAATAATTCACCCCTCCACTTT.

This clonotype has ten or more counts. CDR3 in amino acids: CSASDRAGGLRGTFF. Here the CDR3 DNA reads TGCAGTGCTTCAGATCGGGCGGGAGGGCTCCGTGGGACGTTCTTC. The rearrangement uses TRBV20-1 and TRBJ2-1; 9 nucleotides line up with TRBD2. With V trimmed by 5 bases and J by 15 bases, 20 bases remained unmatched. Germline values: CDR1 DFQATT, CDR2 SNEGSKA (reference sequence). The CDR3 extends over 15 amino acids.

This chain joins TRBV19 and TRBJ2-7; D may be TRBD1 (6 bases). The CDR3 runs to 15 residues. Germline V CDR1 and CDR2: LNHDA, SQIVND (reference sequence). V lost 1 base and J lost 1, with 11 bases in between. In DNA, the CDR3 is TGTGCCAGTAGTATAGCAGGGGAAGGATCCTACGAGCAGTACTTC. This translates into CASSIAGEGSYEQYF.

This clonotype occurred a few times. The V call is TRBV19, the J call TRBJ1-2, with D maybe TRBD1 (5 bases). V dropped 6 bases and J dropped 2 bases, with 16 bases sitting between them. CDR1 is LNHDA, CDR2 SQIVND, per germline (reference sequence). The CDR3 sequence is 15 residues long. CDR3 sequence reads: CASSRGSQGNYGYTF. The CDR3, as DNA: TGTGCCAGTAGCCGGGGGAGCCAGGGAAACTATGGCTACACCTTC.

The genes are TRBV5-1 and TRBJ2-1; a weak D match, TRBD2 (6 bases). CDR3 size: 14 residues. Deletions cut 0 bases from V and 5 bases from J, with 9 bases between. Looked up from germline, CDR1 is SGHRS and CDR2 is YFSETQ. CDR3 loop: CASSLARTNNEQFF. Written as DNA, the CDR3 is TGCGCCAGCAGCTTGGCTAGGACTAACAATGAGCAGTTCTTC.

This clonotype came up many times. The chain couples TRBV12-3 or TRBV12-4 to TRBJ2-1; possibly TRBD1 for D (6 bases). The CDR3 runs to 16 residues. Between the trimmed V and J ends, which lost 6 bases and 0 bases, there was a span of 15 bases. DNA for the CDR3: TGTGCCAGCAGACCCGGCAGGGGCTTCTCCTACAATGAGCAGTTCTTC. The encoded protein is CASRPGRGFSYNEQFF.

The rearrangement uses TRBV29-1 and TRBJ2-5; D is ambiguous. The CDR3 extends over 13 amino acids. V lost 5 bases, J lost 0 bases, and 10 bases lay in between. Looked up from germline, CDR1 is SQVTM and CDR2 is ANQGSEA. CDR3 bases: TGCAGCGTTAGGAGAGGCCACCAAGAGACCCAGTACTTC. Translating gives CSVRRGHQETQYF.

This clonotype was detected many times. This CDR3 reads CASGLAGVIGETQYF. In nucleotides, the CDR3 is TGTGCCAGCGGACTAGCGGGAGTTATCGGAGAGACCCAGTACTTC. The chain links TRBV9 to TRBJ2-5; 13 positions agree with TRBD2. Germline loops: CDR1 SGDLS, CDR2 YYNGEE. This CDR3 comprises 15 residues. J gave up 4 bases and V 7 bases, and 7 bases lay outside the gene matches.

The CDR3 DNA sequence: TGTGCCAGCAGCCGAAGCGGGACCCTCAGGGATACGCAGTATTTT. It is translated as CASSRSGTLRDTQYF. The V gene is TRBV28, the J gene TRBJ2-3; 7 nucleotides match TRBD2. The CDR3 runs to 15 residues. The trim removed 6 bases at V and 6 bases at J, leaving 12 bases unmatched. Germline-derived CDR1 and CDR2 are MDHEN and SYDVKM. The full variable domain, completed using reference TRBV28 and TRBJ2-3, is DVKVTQSSRYLVKRTGEKVFLECVQDMDHENMFWYRQDPGLGLRLIYFSYDVKMKEKGDIPEGYSVSREKKERFSLILESASTNQTSMYLCASSRSGTLRDTQYFGPGTRLTVL.

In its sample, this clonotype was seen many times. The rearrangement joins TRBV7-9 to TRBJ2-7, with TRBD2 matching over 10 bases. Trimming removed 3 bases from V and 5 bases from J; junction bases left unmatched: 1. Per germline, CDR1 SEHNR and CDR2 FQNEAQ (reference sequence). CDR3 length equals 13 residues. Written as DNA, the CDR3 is TGTGCCAGCAGCTTCACTAGCGGGAACGAGCAGTACTTC. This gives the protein CASSFTSGNEQYF.

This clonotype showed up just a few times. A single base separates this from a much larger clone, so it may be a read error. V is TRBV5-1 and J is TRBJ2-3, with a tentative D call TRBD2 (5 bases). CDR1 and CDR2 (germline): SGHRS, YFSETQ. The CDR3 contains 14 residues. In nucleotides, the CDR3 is TGCGCCAGCAGCTACGGACTGAGCACAGATGCGCAGTATTTT. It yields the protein CASSYGLSTDAQYF.

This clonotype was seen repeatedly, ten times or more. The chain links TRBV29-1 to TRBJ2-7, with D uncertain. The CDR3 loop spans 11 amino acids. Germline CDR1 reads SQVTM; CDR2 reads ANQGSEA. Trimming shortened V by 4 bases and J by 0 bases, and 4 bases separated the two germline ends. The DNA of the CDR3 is TGCAGCGTTGGTATCTCCTACGAGCAGTACTTC. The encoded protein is CSVGISYEQYF.

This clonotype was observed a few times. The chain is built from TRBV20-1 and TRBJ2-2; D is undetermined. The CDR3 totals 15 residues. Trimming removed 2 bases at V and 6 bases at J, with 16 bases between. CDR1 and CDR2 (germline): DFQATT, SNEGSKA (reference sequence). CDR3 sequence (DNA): TGCAGTGCTAGAAACCCCGGAGATTATTCCGGGGAGCTGTTTTTT. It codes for CSARNPGDYSGELFF.

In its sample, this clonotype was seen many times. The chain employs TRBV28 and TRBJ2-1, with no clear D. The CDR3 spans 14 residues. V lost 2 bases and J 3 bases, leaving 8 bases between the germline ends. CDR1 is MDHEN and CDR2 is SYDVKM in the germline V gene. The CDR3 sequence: CASSLTRHYNEQFF. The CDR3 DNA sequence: TGTGCCAGCAGTTTAACCCGCCACTACAATGAGCAGTTCTTC. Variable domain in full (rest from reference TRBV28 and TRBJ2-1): DVKVTQSSRYLVKRTGEKVFLECVQDMDHENMFWYRQDPGLGLRLIYFSYDVKMKEKGDIPEGYSVSREKKERFSLILESASTNQTSMYLCASSLTRHYNEQFFGPGTRLTVL.

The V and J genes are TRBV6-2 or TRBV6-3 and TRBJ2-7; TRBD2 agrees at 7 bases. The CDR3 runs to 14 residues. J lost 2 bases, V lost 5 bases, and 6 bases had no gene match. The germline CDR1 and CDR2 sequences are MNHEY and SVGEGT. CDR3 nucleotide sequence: TGTGCCAGCAGTCGCGGGACTACACCCTACGAGCAGTACTTC. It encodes CASSRGTTPYEQYF.